Each of the 11 T cell receptor beta chains below was sequenced from the same sample in a study of immune characterization of retroperitoneal liposarcoma. TCRdb re-called the PCR reads with MiXCR, one entry per CDR3 protein. The repertoire consists of 11,000 or so distinct CDR3 sequences, with about 27% occurring once and the leading ten covering approximately 9.7%. Sample: tumor tissue. These receptors were taken from a female donor with retroperitoneal liposarcoma.

The V call is TRBV11-3, the J call TRBJ2-6; D remains unclear. The germline V gene encodes CDR1 SGHNT and CDR2 YENEEA. The V gene lost 0 bases and the J gene lost 0 bases, with 0 bases spanning the gap. The CDR3 consists of 14 residues. CDR3 loop: CASSLDSGANVLTF. The CDR3 nucleotides read TGTGCCAGCAGCTTAGACTCTGGGGCCAACGTCCTGACTTTC.

Concerning this clonotype itself: One end of the junction does not line up with germline, which may come from a read error. CDR3 in amino acids: CASREGLASTYNEQFF. CDR3 in DNA: TGTGCCAGCAGAGAGGGACTGGCTAGCACCTACAATGAGCAGTTCTTT. The gene calls are TRBV6-1 and TRBJ2-3; D may be TRBD2 (6 bases). The CDR3 spans 16 residues. Per the germline V gene, CDR1 is MNHNS and CDR2 is SASEGT.

The rearrangement links TRBV12-3 or TRBV12-4 to TRBJ2-3; D gene unclear. The V end was cut by 3 bases, the J end by 2 bases, with 9 bases between. The CDR3 spans 14 residues. This chain's CDR3 is CASSLSRSTDTQYF. The CDR3 DNA sequence: TGTGCCAGCAGTTTGAGCAGGTCCACAGATACGCAGTATTTT.

Here the CDR3 reads CASSLAILYQETQYF. The CDR3 nucleotides read TGTGCCAGCAGCTTAGCAATCCTGTACCAAGAGACCCAGTACTTC. The chain carries TRBV7-2 and TRBJ2-5, with D uncertain. The CDR3 runs to 15 residues. V was shortened by 0 bases and J by 0 bases, with 8 bases between the two germline ends. Germline V gene data show CDR1 as SGHTA and CDR2 as FQGNSA. The full variable domain, rest sourced from reference TRBV7-2 and TRBJ2-5, is GAGVSQSPSNKVTEKGKDVELRCDPISGHTALYWYRQSLGQGLEFLIYFQGNSAPDKSGLPSDRFSAERTGGSVSTLTIQRTQQEDSAVYLCASSLAILYQETQYFGPGTRLLVL.

Concerning this clonotype itself: Being one base from a much bigger clone, this may be a read error. The genes are TRBV6-1 and TRBJ2-7; D perhaps matches TRBD2 (7 bases). The J call may be in error: the DNA end matches TRBJ2-1 better. CDR3 length: 15 amino acids. Germline values: CDR1 MNHNS, CDR2 SASEGT. The CDR3 loop reads CASSETGGGGYEQFF. The CDR3, as DNA: TGTGCCAGCAGTGAAACTGGGGGGGGCGGCTACGAGCAGTTCTTC.

This clonotype turned up a few times. The chain joins TRBV27 to TRBJ1-1; unclear D gene. This CDR3 is 12 amino acids long. The V end was cut by 6 bases, the J end by 0 bases, with 5 bases between. Germline V CDR1 and CDR2: MNHEY, SMNVEV (reference sequence). The CDR3 loop reads CASRRLNTEAFF. The CDR3 DNA is TGTGCCAGCAGGCGTTTGAACACTGAAGCTTTCTTT.

In this sample, this clonotype is medium-sized. V gene TRBV27 combines with J gene TRBJ2-5, with 7 bases identical to TRBD2. The CDR3 has 14 amino acids. V lost 5 bases to trimming and J lost 5 bases; unmatched junction nucleotides: 8. Germline V lookup: CDR1 MNHEY, CDR2 SMNVEV (reference sequence). The CDR3 nucleotides are TGTGCCAGCAGTGGTGGGAGGGCCGACGAGACCCAGTACTTC. Residues: CASSGGRADETQYF.

This clonotype occurred many times. The chain uses TRBV12-3 or TRBV12-4 and TRBJ2-1, with a weak D call TRBD2 (5 bases). The end of the DNA fits TRBJ2-7 better, so the J call may be wrong. The CDR3 covers 16 residues. For the CDR3, the DNA is TGTGCCAGCAGCCCCGATTCGCCGGTCGGGGTTTACGAGCAGTACTTC. It codes for CASSPDSPVGVYEQYF.

This sequence joins TRBV10-1 and TRBJ2-1; 13 positions agree with TRBD2. Germline V gives CDR1 WNHNN, CDR2 SYGVQD (reference sequence). This CDR3 region has 19 residues. After removal of 3 bases from V and 0 bases from J, the junction contained 8 bases not matched to a gene. The chain's CDR3 is CASSDPLTSGGDSYNEQFF. The CDR3 DNA reads TGCGCCAGCAGTGACCCTCTCACTAGCGGGGGGGACTCCTACAATGAGCAGTTCTTC.

In this sample, this clonotype is medium-sized. V and J are TRBV11-3 and TRBJ2-1; unclear D gene. The end of the DNA fits TRBJ2-7 better, so the J call may be wrong. Germline lookup yields CDR1 SGHNT and CDR2 YENEEA. This CDR3 has 13 amino acids. This CDR3 reads CASSPTVRNEQYF. CDR3 sequence (DNA): TGTGCCAGCAGCCCAACTGTCAGGAATGAGCAGTACTTC.

This clonotype is termed medium-sized. The chain is built from TRBV27 and TRBJ2-5; 7 nucleotides line up with TRBD2. Germline trimming cut 4 bases from V and 4 bases from J; bases unmatched to any gene: 6. This CDR3 spans 14 amino acids. Germline V gene lookup returns CDR1 MNHEY and CDR2 SMNVEV (reference sequence). The CDR3 region is CASSSQGGPETQYF. The CDR3 nucleotides read TGTGCCAGCAGTTCCCAGGGAGGGCCAGAGACCCAGTACTTC.